This is a list of T cell receptor beta chains from one sample in a study of cytomegalovirus exposure and HLA in healthy donors. The data were produced by immunoSEQ multiplex PCR, yet TCRdb's version contains in-frame clones alone and is incomplete. The sample lists approximately 140,000 clones, 70% to 90% occurring once. The sequenced material came from PBMCs. The origin of the receptors is a boy aged 5-17 years in good health and CMV-seronegative. CDR3s include the opening cysteine and the closing phenylalanine or tryptophan. A D gene is named only where the DNA matches it firmly. The size field is filled for only some rows; it gives once, few, many or a size class.

v_gene	abundance	d_gene	j_gene	CDR3nt	CDR3aa
TRBV4-2	once	.	TRBJ1-6	TGTGCCAGCAGCCAAGATGGCGGACAGCCGACCGTCACCCCCCACTTT	CASSQDGGQPTVTPHF
TRBV6-1	.	.	TRBJ2-2	TGTGCCAGCAGTGAACTTCCGAACACCGGGGAGCTGTTTTTT	CASSELPNTGELFF
TRBV5-4	.	.	TRBJ1-1	TGTGCCAGCAGCAACGGGACTGTTGAAGCTTTCTTT	CASSNGTVEAFF
TRBV4-2	once	.	TRBJ1-5	TGTGCCAGCAGCCAAGGGGCGGACGGGGGGCCCCAGCATTTT	CASSQGADGGPQHF
TRBV4-3	.	.	TRBJ2-7	TGCGCCAGCAGGGCAGGGTTGGACCAGTACTTC	CASRAGLDQYF
TRBV21-1	.	.	TRBJ2-1	TGTGCCAGCAGCAAAGGCGACAGGGGCTGCAAAGCTAGCAATGAGCAGTTCTTC	CASSKGDRGCKASNEQFF
TRBV2	once	.	TRBJ2-3	TGTGCCAGCAGTGGGGGAGTTAGCACAGATACGCAGTATTTT	CASSGGVSTDTQYF
TRBV27	.	.	TRBJ1-1	TGTGCCAGCAGTTTTGCAGGGCCGAACACTGAAGCTTTCTTT	CASSFAGPNTEAFF
TRBV6-5	once	TRBD1	TRBJ1-6	TGTGCCAGCAGTTCCGGACAGGGCTATAATTCACCCCTCCACTTT	CASSSGQGYNSPLHF
TRBV2	.	TRBD1	TRBJ1-2	TGTGCCAGCAGGCTACAGGGGGCTCGCGGCTACACCTTC	CASRLQGARGYTF
TRBV4-3	.	.	TRBJ2-6	TGCGCCAGCAGCCAAGTAACTGCGCAGGTTGGGGCCAACGTCCTGACTTTC	CASSQVTAQVGANVLTF
TRBV18	few	.	TRBJ1-1	TGTGCCAGCTCACGAGAATCTGGGACACATAACACTGAAGCTTTCTTT	CASSRESGTHNTEAFF
TRBV7-2	.	.	TRBJ2-7	TGTGCCAGCAGCTTAGACTATGCATACGAGCAGTACTTC	CASSLDYAYEQYF
TRBV4-3	.	.	TRBJ2-1	TGCGCCAGCAGCCAAAGAACAGGGCAGTATGAGCAGTTCTTC	CASSQRTGQYEQFF
TRBV6-5	.	.	TRBJ1-1	TGTGCCAGCAGTTACCAGTCAGGGGAAGCTTTCTTT	CASSYQSGEAFF
TRBV30	.	.	TRBJ2-7	TGTGCCTGGAATCCGGGGACCTACGAGCAGTACTTC	CAWNPGTYEQYF
TRBV9	.	TRBD2	TRBJ2-5	TGTGCCAGCAGCCTGGGACTAGCGGGTCAGGAGACCCAGTACTTC	CASSLGLAGQETQYF